The clone carrying this T cell receptor beta chain was recorded at least ten times. Germline loops: CDR1 MNHNS, CDR2 SASEGT. The V gene end was trimmed by 6 bases and the J gene end by 4 bases; junction bases not matched to a gene: 5. There are 14 residues in the CDR3. These data are taken from a study of regulatory T cells in long-lasting Graves disease. CDR3 regions were amplified by Arm-PCR using iRepertoire HTBI primers to build TCR beta libraries. TCRdb fed the multiplex PCR reads into MiXCR, producing one record per CDR3 protein. The sample holds around 500,000 distinct CDR3 sequences, 13% seen once. The time point is: newly diagnosed GD, antithyroid drugs for less than 3 months. Making the TCR library involved RNA that had been extracted from PBMCs. This same sample was also part of a study on T cells in Graves' hyperthyroidism and ophthalmopathy.

This chain uses TRBV6-1 with TRBJ2-3, with 9 bases matching TRBD2. The sequence came from a man aged 30 to 39 with Graves disease. This sample comprised peripheral blood mononuclear cells (PBMCs), obtained at new diagnosis, from a patient treated with antithyroid drugs. The CDR3 DNA follows: TGTGCCAGCAGATTAGCGGGAGCGGCAGATACGCAGTATTTT. This translates into CASRLAGAADTQYF.